This T cell receptor beta chain comes out of a study of T cells in Graves' hyperthyroidism and ophthalmopathy. The germline CDR1 and CDR2 sequences are MGHRA and YSYEKL. The CDR3 length is 16 residues. After removal of 4 bases from V and 0 bases from J, the junction contained 3 bases not matched to a gene. RNA transcripts gave rise to amplified TCR beta CDR3 regions. The TCR CDR3 was amplified in a first-round RT-PCR using the HTBI primer set. TCRdb itself ran the multiplex PCR reads through MiXCR, one entry per CDR3 protein. The repertoire consists of 500,000 or so distinct CDR3 sequences, with roughly 18% occurring once and the leading ten covering around 17%.

The sequenced material came from blood. The receptor's source is a young woman with Graves' ophthalmopathy. The chain is built from TRBV4-1 and TRBJ2-2; 9 positions match TRBD2. For the CDR3, the DNA is TGCGCCAGCAGCCGACTAGCGGACACGAACACCGGGGAGCTGTTTTTT. Encoded protein: CASSRLADTNTGELFF.